This is a list of T cell receptor beta chains from one sample in a study of PD-1 blockade in classical Hodgkin lymphoma. Produced via immunoSEQ multiplex PCR; TCRdb's table is partial and in-frame only. The table includes fewer than 35,000 clones, around four fifths detected once. The sample here was CD4+ T cells from blood, taken before the fourth cycle of nivolumab. The receptors shown here come from a human donor with classical Hodgkin lymphoma. CDR3s include the opening cysteine and the closing phenylalanine or tryptophan. A D gene is named only where the DNA matches it firmly. Not every row has a clone size; where given, it reads once, few, many or a size class.

TRBD1,TRBV5-1,NA,TRBJ2-5,CASSNGQGDLGPYQETQYF,TGCGCCAGCTCAAACGGACAGGGCGACCTGGGGCCATACCAAGAGACCCAGTACTTC
NA,TRBV4-3,NA,TRBJ1-5,CASSQVSGSDQPQHF,TGCGCCAGCAGCCAAGTCTCAGGGTCGGATCAGCCCCAGCATTTT
TRBD1,TRBV5-6,NA,TRBJ2-7,CASSSGTGASYEQYF,TGTGCCAGCAGTTCCGGGACAGGGGCCTCCTACGAGCAGTACTTC
NA,TRBV5-1,NA,TRBJ2-7,CASSADLYEQYF,TGCGCCAGCAGCGCGGACCTATACGAGCAGTACTTC
NA,TRBV6-6,NA,TRBJ1-1,CAGRETGNTEAFF,TGTGCCGGGAGAGAAACGGGGAACACTGAAGCTTTCTTT
TRBD1,TRBV6-1,NA,TRBJ2-5,CASSGRQGQETQYF,TGTGCCAGCAGTGGACGACAGGGGCAAGAGACCCAGTACTTC
NA,TRBV11-3,NA,TRBJ1-2,CASSHQNYTF,TGTGCCAGCAGCCACCAGAACTACACCTTC
TRBD1,TRBV30,NA,TRBJ1-4,CAWSRVGTGDAKLFF,TGTGCCTGGAGTCGGGTGGGGACAGGGGATGCAAAACTGTTTTTT
NA,TRBV10-3,NA,TRBJ2-2,CAISSEGTGELFF,TGTGCCATCAGTTCGGAGGGAACCGGGGAGCTGTTTTTT
TRBD1,TRBV30,few,TRBJ1-6,CAWSPTGYNSPLHF,TGTGCCTGGAGTCCGACAGGGTATAATTCACCCCTCCACTTT
NA,TRBV7-6,NA,TRBJ2-7,CASSPTGSKKSSYEQYF,TGTGCCAGCAGCCCCACAGGATCAAAGAAAAGCTCCTACGAGCAGTACTTC
NA,TRBV6-5,NA,TRBJ1-1,CASSYSRPDEAFF,TGTGCCAGCAGTTACTCGAGGCCGGATGAAGCTTTCTTT
NA,TRBV19,NA,TRBJ2-7,CASSIPGANYEQYF,TGTGCCAGTAGTATCCCAGGGGCAAACTACGAGCAGTACTTC
TRBD1,TRBV19,NA,TRBJ2-7,CASSSRTGVGLGEQYF,TGTGCCAGTAGTAGTAGGACAGGGGTTGGGTTGGGCGAGCAGTACTTC
NA,TRBV5-1,NA,TRBJ1-2,CASSPGAGRGYTF,TGCGCCAGCAGCCCAGGGGCGGGGAGGGGCTACACCTTC
NA,TRBV7-2,NA,TRBJ1-2,CASSLKSGGPLNGYTF,TGTGCCAGCAGCTTAAAAAGCGGGGGGCCCCTGAATGGCTACACCTTC
TRBD1,TRBV29-1,NA,TRBJ1-1,CSAGTGTGGTEAFF,TGCAGCGCGGGCACTGGGACAGGGGGAACTGAAGCTTTCTTT
TRBD1,TRBV18,NA,TRBJ2-5,CASSPGDRPETQYF,TGTGCCAGCTCACCAGGGGACAGACCAGAGACCCAGTACTTC
NA,TRBV12-5,NA,TRBJ1-1,CASSAFGRNTEAFF,TGTGCTAGTTCCGCCTTTGGCAGGAACACTGAAGCTTTCTTT
NA,TRBV6-5,NA,TRBJ1-5,CASSRGGGSQHF,TGTGCCAGCAGCAGGGGTGGGGGGTCCCAGCATTTT
NA,TRBV4-1,NA,TRBJ1-1,CASSQDGRLNTEAFF,TGCGCCAGCAGCCAAGATGGGAGGTTGAACACTGAAGCTTTCTTT
NA,TRBV19,NA,TRBJ1-3,CASSMRGQTRNTIYF,TGTGCCAGTAGTATGCGCGGACAGACCCGAAACACCATATATTTT
NA,TRBV7-2,NA,TRBJ1-3,CASSLDPKDRNTIYF,TGTGCCAGCAGCTTAGACCCCAAGGACCGAAACACCATATATTTT
NA,TRBV7-6,NA,TRBJ2-7,CASSLSPVGGPHEQYF,TGTGCCAGCAGCTTATCGCCCGTCGGGGGCCCCCACGAGCAGTACTTC